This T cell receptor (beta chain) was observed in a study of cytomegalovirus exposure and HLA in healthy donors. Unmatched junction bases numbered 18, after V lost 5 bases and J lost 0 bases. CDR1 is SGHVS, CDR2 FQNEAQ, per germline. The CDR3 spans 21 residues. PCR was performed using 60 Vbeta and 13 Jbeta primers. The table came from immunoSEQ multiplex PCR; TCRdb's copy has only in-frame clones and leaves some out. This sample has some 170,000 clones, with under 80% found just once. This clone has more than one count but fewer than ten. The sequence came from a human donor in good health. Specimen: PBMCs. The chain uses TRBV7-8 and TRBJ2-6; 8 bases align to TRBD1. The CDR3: CASSPRLGQGAPPSGANVLTF. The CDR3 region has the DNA TGTGCCAGCAGCCCCAGATTGGGGCAGGGGGCGCCCCCCTCTGGGGCCAACGTCCTGACTTTC.